Listed here are 10 T cell receptor beta chains from one sample, sequenced in a study of blood T cell repertoires in COVID-19. This table comes from immunoSEQ multiplex PCR, and its TCRdb copy is limited to in-frame clones, with some not included. The sample has around 67,000 clones; approximately 86% are singletons. The specimen was peripheral blood. Receptor source: a man older than 75 with active COVID-19.

The J gene is TRBJ2-2, the V gene TRBV3-1 (or the pseudogene TRBV3-2); D remains ambiguous. V gave up 4 bases and J gave up 6 bases, with 12 bases separating them. The CDR3 is made up of 14 amino acids. The germline V gene encodes CDR1 LGHDT and CDR2 YNNKEL (reference sequence). CDR3 sequence: CASSRRDGSGELFF. In nucleotides, the CDR3 is TGTGCCAGCAGCCGAAGAGATGGTTCCGGGGAGCTGTTTTTT.

The chain links TRBV9 to TRBJ1-1; 9 nucleotides align to TRBD1. There are 15 residues in the CDR3. In germline, CDR1 is SGDLS, CDR2 YYNGEE. Losses at the gene ends were 4 bases for V and 1 base for J; bases not matched to a gene: 5. CDR3 in amino acids: CASSPRTGANTEAFF. Here the CDR3 DNA reads TGTGCCAGCAGCCCTAGGACAGGGGCGAACACTGAAGCTTTCTTT.

The chain is built from TRBV7-6 and TRBJ2-1, with 9 bases fitting TRBD2. V was pared by 1 base and J by 5 bases, with 6 bases of the junction left unmatched. The CDR3 has 16 residues. The germline V gene has CDR1 SGHVS and CDR2 FNYEAQ. The CDR3 nucleotides are TGTGCCAGCAGCTTAGGTTTTAGCGGGGGAAACAATGAGCAGTTCTTC. Translating gives CASSLGFSGGNNEQFF.

The chain combines TRBV4-2 with TRBJ1-2; D is unclear. Trimming cost V 5 bases and J 5 bases, with 18 bases left between them. Germline-derived CDR1 and CDR2 are LGHNA and YNFKEQ. CDR3 length: 15 amino acids. In DNA form, the CDR3 reads TGTGCCAGCAGCGAACAACTAAGCGGGGAGTATGGCTACACCTTC. Encoded protein: CASSEQLSGEYGYTF.

In regard to this clone: This same CDR3 is encoded by further DNA sequences in the sample. The chain links TRBV20-1 to TRBJ2-2; 7 positions agree with TRBD2. J was trimmed by 7 bases and V by 3 bases; bases with no gene match: 5. The CDR3 extends over 13 amino acids. Per germline, CDR1 DFQATT and CDR2 SNEGSKA (reference sequence). The CDR3 sequence: CSASSSGDGELFF. In DNA, the CDR3 is TGCAGTGCTAGTAGCAGCGGGGACGGGGAGCTGTTTTTT.

The chain employs TRBV7-8 and TRBJ1-1, with D hard to call. The V gene lost 5 bases and the J gene lost 2 bases, with 21 bases spanning the gap. The CDR3 is 17 amino acids. Looked up from germline, CDR1 is SGHVS and CDR2 is FQNEAQ. The DNA of the CDR3 is TGTGCCAGCAGCGCCCCGAAGTTTGCAGGAAGAAACACTGAAGCTTTCTTT. Protein sequence: CASSAPKFAGRNTEAFF.

The chain employs TRBV4-1 and TRBJ2-1; D perhaps matches TRBD2 (6 bases). The V end was cut by 7 bases, the J end by 4 bases, with 14 bases between. The CDR3 runs to 14 residues. From germline, CDR1 is MGHRA and CDR2 YSYEKL. CDR3 sequence: CASTLGTGYNEQFF. The CDR3 DNA sequence: TGCGCCAGCACCCTCGGGACTGGTTACAATGAGCAGTTCTTC.

The CDR3 is CASSPSGNTIYF. The DNA for the CDR3 is TGTGCCAGCAGCCCGAGTGGAAACACCATATATTTT. This rearrangement joins TRBV28 to TRBJ1-3, with D unresolved. Trimming stripped 6 bases from V and 3 bases from J, with 6 bases between. Germline CDR1 is MDHEN and CDR2 is SYDVKM. This CDR3 is 12 amino acids long.

The rearrangement joins TRBV29-1 to TRBJ2-1; 8 bases are a match to TRBD1. The CDR3 extends over 13 amino acids. CDR1 is SQVTM and CDR2 is ANQGSEA in the germline V gene. V gave up 4 bases and J gave up 8 bases; unmatched junction bases: 7. This chain's CDR3 is CSVADRVFHEQFF. CDR3 sequence (DNA): TGCAGCGTTGCGGACAGGGTATTTCATGAGCAGTTCTTC.

The J gene is TRBJ2-7, the V gene TRBV19; D is possibly TRBD1 (6 bases). The V end lost 3 bases, the J end lost 5 bases, and 14 bases lay between the germline ends. The CDR3 runs to 14 residues. Germline values: CDR1 LNHDA, CDR2 SQIVND (reference sequence). In nucleotides, the CDR3 is TGTGCCAGTAGTATCCAGGGGCGCCCCAACGAGCAGTACTTC. Translated, it gives CASSIQGRPNEQYF.